This record concerns one T cell receptor (beta chain) sequence. This entry comes from a study of cytomegalovirus exposure and HLA in healthy donors. Trimming cost V 6 bases and J 4 bases, with 9 bases left between them. This CDR3 is built from 12 residues. The germline CDR1 and CDR2 sequences are LNHDA and SQIVND (reference sequence). Profiling relied on immunoSEQ multiplex PCR, and the TCRdb table lists in-frame clones only, not all of them. This table has about 110,000 clones, approximately 90% appearing once. The chain uses TRBV19 and TRBJ1-2, with D possibly TRBD1 on 6 matching bases. This receptor was taken from a woman aged 18-29 years in good health and CMV-seropositive. Sample: PBMCs. CDR3 sequence (DNA): TGTGCCAGTAGAACAGGGATCTATGGCTACACCTTC. Amino acid sequence: CASRTGIYGYTF.